This is a list of T cell receptor beta chains from one sample in a study of T cells in localized non-small cell lung cancer. Only in-frame clones appear in the TCRdb table, and some are missing; sequencing was by immunoSEQ multiplex PCR. The sample has approximately 57,000 clones, around 86% seen once. The source was peripheral blood, collected before any cancer treatment. Every receptor here comes from a woman aged 40 to 75 with stage I lung adenocarcinoma. CDR3s include the opening cysteine and the closing phenylalanine or tryptophan. The D gene is left open where the match is weak. Size tells how often a clone was seen (once, few, many) or the class of an expanded clone, and some rows leave it out.

clone size | D gene | J gene | CDR3 length | V gene | CDR3 DNA | CDR3 protein
NA | NA | TRBJ2-7 | 14 | TRBV11-3 | TGTGCCAGCAGCGGAGCCGGGACCTCGGGGGAGCAGTACTTC | CASSGAGTSGEQYF
once | TRBD1 | TRBJ1-3 | 13 | TRBV2 | TGTGCCAGCAACTCCGACAGGGTGAACACCATATATTTT | CASNSDRVNTIYF
few | NA | TRBJ1-5 | 14 | TRBV7-2 | TGTGCCAGCAGCTTAATCGGGGGCAATCAGCCCCAGCATTTT | CASSLIGGNQPQHF
NA | TRBD2 | TRBJ2-1 | 16 | TRBV2 | TGTGCCAGCAGTGAATCGGGACTAGCGGGGGGCAATGAGCAGTTCTTC | CASSESGLAGGNEQFF
NA | NA | TRBJ2-1 | 16 | TRBV14 | TGTGCCAGCAGCCAAGGTCTAGGGATCCAGTACAATGAGCAGTTCTTC | CASSQGLGIQYNEQFF
NA | NA | TRBJ1-5 | 15 | TRBV5-8 | TGTGCCAGCAGCTTGATATCTTTGAGGAATCAGCCCCAGCATTTT | CASSLISLRNQPQHF
NA | NA | TRBJ2-7 | 13 | TRBV5-1 | TGCGCCAGCAGCGACGGGTTCCCTGACGAGCAGTACTTC | CASSDGFPDEQYF
NA | NA | TRBJ2-2 | 15 | TRBV9 | TGTGCCAGCAGCGTAGTTCAGGGCGGCACCGGGGAGCTGTTTTTT | CASSVVQGGTGELFF
NA | NA | TRBJ1-3 | 12 | TRBV11-2 | TGTGCCAGCAGCGACAGGGGAAACACCATATATTTT | CASSDRGNTIYF
NA | TRBD1 | TRBJ2-3 | 14 | TRBV9 | TGTGCCAGCAGCGTAGTCCAGGGGGCAGATACGCAGTATTTT | CASSVVQGADTQYF
NA | NA | TRBJ1-6 | 13 | TRBV7-2 | TGTGCCAGCAGCTTAGGGCAGGGTTCACCCCTCCACTTT | CASSLGQGSPLHF
NA | TRBD1 | TRBJ1-4 | 16 | TRBV7-2 | TGTGCCAGCAGCTCGACAGGGTCGGTAACTAATGAAAAACTGTTTTTT | CASSSTGSVTNEKLFF
NA | NA | TRBJ1-1 | 16 | TRBV7-8 | TGTGCCAGCAGCCCCCGGACAGCCCTAAGGAACACTGAAGCTTTCTTT | CASSPRTALRNTEAFF
once | NA | TRBJ2-1 | 14 | TRBV5-1 | TGCGCCAGCAAAAAAACGGGGGTGTACAATGAGCAGTTCTTC | CASKKTGVYNEQFF
NA | NA | TRBJ1-2 | 14 | TRBV5-1 | TGCGCCAGCAGCTTGGTGGGAGGGGTGGAAGGCTACACCTTC | CASSLVGGVEGYTF
NA | NA | TRBJ1-6 | 14 | TRBV7-2 | TGTGCCAGCAGCCGGACGGGGCTTGGCTCACCCCTCCACTTT | CASSRTGLGSPLHF
NA | TRBD2 | TRBJ2-4 | 15 | TRBV29-1 | TGCAGCGTTGAGCTAGCGGGGGGGAGGAGAAACATTCAGTACTTC | CSVELAGGRRNIQYF
NA | TRBD1 | TRBJ1-5 | 15 | TRBV28 | TGTGCCAGCAGTTTGGGCAGGGGGCCAGAACAGCCCCAGCATTTT | CASSLGRGPEQPQHF
NA | TRBD1 | TRBJ2-7 | 17 | TRBV5-5 | TGTGCCAGCAGCCTAAACAGGGGGCAGGGTCGGGACTACGAGCAGTACTTC | CASSLNRGQGRDYEQYF
NA | TRBD2 | TRBJ2-3 | 15 | TRBV2 | TGTGCCAGTCAGACTAGCGGGGGCTCATGGGATACGCAGTATTTT | CASQTSGGSWDTQYF
once | NA | TRBJ2-5 | 14 | TRBV7-2 | TGTGCCAGCAGCTTAGTAAGGGGTGGCGGGACCCAGTACTTC | CASSLVRGGGTQYF
NA | NA | TRBJ2-2 | 15 | TRBV4-3 | TGCGCCAGCAGCCAAACTGGACGATTATCCGGGGAGCTGTTTTTT | CASSQTGRLSGELFF